A selection of T cell receptor beta chains follows, all from one sample in a study of T-cell reconstitution after alpha-beta-depleted transplantation in children. MiXCR, applied by TCRdb to the PCR reads, yields one record per CDR3 protein. The sample lists hundreds of thousands of distinct CDR3 sequences, roughly 15% occurring once. This material consisted of PBMCs, mostly from graft donor cells, taken 360 days after TCRalphabeta/CD19-depleted stem cell transplant. The receptors shown here come from a male patient between 2 and 15 years old who had a stem cell transplant for acute lymphoblastic leukemia, so the T cells may come from the graft donor. Both conserved end residues are trimmed from each CDR3.

cdr3_length: 11; v_call: TRBV5-1; j_call: TRBJ2-7; cdr3_aa: ASSLDGTYEQY
cdr3_length: 13; v_call: TRBV9; j_call: TRBJ2-7; cdr3_aa: ASSVVAGGGYEQY
cdr3_length: 13; v_call: TRBV27; j_call: TRBJ1-4; cdr3_aa: ASSALWPTNEKLF
cdr3_length: 9; v_call: TRBV5-8; j_call: TRBJ2-2; cdr3_aa: ASSYVGELF
cdr3_length: 13; v_call: TRBV27; j_call: TRBJ2-7; cdr3_aa: ASSLFGRSSYEQY
cdr3_length: 13; v_call: TRBV7-2; j_call: TRBJ2-7; cdr3_aa: ASSLVGRQGWEQY
cdr3_length: 13; v_call: TRBV27; j_call: TRBJ2-5; cdr3_aa: ASSLSATQQETQY
cdr3_length: 11; v_call: TRBV6-1; j_call: TRBJ2-1; cdr3_aa: ASSRSRDGEQF
cdr3_length: 14; v_call: TRBV28; j_call: TRBJ2-7; cdr3_aa: ASSLGDRGATYEQY
cdr3_length: 12; v_call: TRBV4-3; j_call: TRBJ2-1; cdr3_aa: ASSQDWSSDEQF
cdr3_length: 9; v_call: TRBV19; j_call: TRBJ2-1; cdr3_aa: ASSVYQEQF
cdr3_length: 10; v_call: TRBV5-4; j_call: TRBJ2-7; cdr3_aa: ASSSVGDEQY
cdr3_length: 10; v_call: TRBV28; j_call: TRBJ2-7; cdr3_aa: ASSLYAYEQY
cdr3_length: 10; v_call: TRBV20-1; j_call: TRBJ2-7; cdr3_aa: SARAGGPEQY
cdr3_length: 11; v_call: TRBV4-1; j_call: TRBJ2-7; cdr3_aa: ASSPLREPEQY
cdr3_length: 15; v_call: TRBV7-2; j_call: TRBJ2-3; cdr3_aa: ASNKRTGGGNPDTQY
cdr3_length: 14; v_call: TRBV10-2; j_call: TRBJ2-1; cdr3_aa: ASTPGLAGGVNEQF
cdr3_length: 15; v_call: TRBV7-9; j_call: TRBJ2-5; cdr3_aa: ASSPPFGRALHETQY
cdr3_length: 22; v_call: TRBV27; j_call: TRBJ2-1; cdr3_aa: ASSLYLEGGIFGGATSSYNEQF
cdr3_length: 12; v_call: TRBV4-3; j_call: TRBJ2-1; cdr3_aa: ASSRASAYNEQF
cdr3_length: 10; v_call: TRBV20-1; j_call: TRBJ1-6; cdr3_aa: SASGEGSPLH
cdr3_length: 12; v_call: TRBV7-9; j_call: TRBJ1-1; cdr3_aa: ASSLGEHISEAF
cdr3_length: 11; v_call: TRBV5-1; j_call: TRBJ2-7; cdr3_aa: ASSHRDTYEQY
cdr3_length: 10; v_call: TRBV4-2; j_call: TRBJ1-2; cdr3_aa: ASSQEPGHYT
cdr3_length: 13; v_call: TRBV3-1; j_call: TRBJ1-2; cdr3_aa: ASSHPRGNHYGYT
cdr3_length: 11; v_call: TRBV4-3; j_call: TRBJ2-5; cdr3_aa: ASSQGFQETQY
cdr3_length: 12; v_call: TRBV7-2; j_call: TRBJ2-2; cdr3_aa: ASSSPWTAGELF
cdr3_length: 11; v_call: TRBV10-3; j_call: TRBJ2-7; cdr3_aa: ATATGAPYEQY
cdr3_length: 9; v_call: TRBV7-9; j_call: TRBJ2-7; cdr3_aa: ASSSGGEQY
cdr3_length: 15; v_call: TRBV10-3; j_call: TRBJ2-6; cdr3_aa: AIHRDRASGGANVLT
cdr3_length: 11; v_call: TRBV7-9; j_call: TRBJ2-7; cdr3_aa: ASSPDASYEQY
cdr3_length: 13; v_call: TRBV2; j_call: TRBJ2-6; cdr3_aa: ASSPSSSGANVLT
cdr3_length: 14; v_call: TRBV9; j_call: TRBJ2-5; cdr3_aa: ASSVSASGRAETQY
cdr3_length: 13; v_call: TRBV5-1; j_call: TRBJ2-3; cdr3_aa: ASNQLAGGPDTQY
cdr3_length: 11; v_call: TRBV7-8; j_call: TRBJ2-7; cdr3_aa: ATRQGLLYEQY
cdr3_length: 17; v_call: TRBV2; j_call: TRBJ2-1; cdr3_aa: ASSLTGLAGGIWCNEQF
cdr3_length: 14; v_call: TRBV12-3/TRBV12-4; j_call: TRBJ2-3; cdr3_aa: ASSLTSGRFSDTQY
cdr3_length: 14; v_call: TRBV7-9; j_call: TRBJ1-5; cdr3_aa: ASSPGGGVSNQPQH
cdr3_length: 11; v_call: TRBV5-1; j_call: TRBJ2-7; cdr3_aa: ASSLASSYEQH
cdr3_length: 14; v_call: TRBV11-2; j_call: TRBJ2-5; cdr3_aa: ASSLGVGGGWETQY
cdr3_length: 15; v_call: TRBV12-3/TRBV12-4; j_call: TRBJ2-7; cdr3_aa: ASSFGNAPRQPYEQY
cdr3_length: 13; v_call: TRBV4-2; j_call: TRBJ2-5; cdr3_aa: ASSQDGTVVQTQY
cdr3_length: 10; v_call: TRBV12-3/TRBV12-4; j_call: TRBJ2-4; cdr3_aa: ASRGAKNIQY
cdr3_length: 18; v_call: TRBV29-1; j_call: TRBJ2-3; cdr3_aa: SARGHRGGPGGRTTDTQY
cdr3_length: 12; v_call: TRBV4-3; j_call: TRBJ2-7; cdr3_aa: ASSQVSQGGEQY
cdr3_length: 13; v_call: TRBV7-2; j_call: TRBJ1-6; cdr3_aa: ASSPGQGYNSPLH
cdr3_length: 18; v_call: TRBV3-1; j_call: TRBJ2-5; cdr3_aa: ASSQDGGLAGPLNQETQY
cdr3_length: 13; v_call: TRBV7-9; j_call: TRBJ2-7; cdr3_aa: ASSLWEGSSYEQY
cdr3_length: 12; v_call: TRBV12-3/TRBV12-4; j_call: TRBJ1-1; cdr3_aa: ASSHLTGLGEAF
cdr3_length: 13; v_call: TRBV28; j_call: TRBJ2-3; cdr3_aa: ASSWMRAGVHTQY
cdr3_length: 11; v_call: TRBV7-9; j_call: TRBJ2-1; cdr3_aa: ASSYLGKGEQF
cdr3_length: 13; v_call: TRBV15; j_call: TRBJ2-1; cdr3_aa: ATSRDLKTYNEQF
cdr3_length: 11; v_call: TRBV4-3; j_call: TRBJ2-5; cdr3_aa: ASSQGIGETQY